The clone carrying this T cell receptor beta chain was seen a handful of times. The data stem from a study of blood T cell repertoires in COVID-19. At the level of the study: Samples taken during acute and convalescent COVID-19 were collected in the United States, Italy and Spain.

Profiling relied on immunoSEQ multiplex PCR, and the TCRdb table lists in-frame clones only, not all of them. The profile shows 250,000 to 350,000 clones, around 90% of them singletons. Trimming took off 4 bases at V and 1 base at J, with 12 bases between the two ends. The CDR3 is 15 amino acids. In germline, CDR1 is LNHDA, CDR2 SQIVND (reference sequence). Participants were aged about 18 to 100 years, lived in under 25 US areas, and enrolled virtually. Donors of Cohort 3 who recovered were those that had two negative PCRs, clearance, or symptom resolution. V and J are TRBV19 and TRBJ2-3, with a possible D match to TRBD2 (5 bases). The TCR originated in a woman aged 25 to 39 who had recovered from COVID-19. The sequenced sample consisted of PBMCs or T cells enriched from blood (not recorded which). The CDR3 bases are TGTGCCAGTAGTACATTTAATAGCGGCACAGATACGCAGTATTTT. This gives the protein CASSTFNSGTDTQYF. Full variable domain (missing parts from reference TRBV19 and TRBJ2-3): DGGITQSPKYLFRKEGQNVTLSCEQNLNHDAMYWYRQDPGQGLRLIYYSQIVNDFQKGDIAEGYSVSREKKESFPLTVTSAQKNPTAFYLCASSTFNSGTDTQYFGPGTRLTVL.